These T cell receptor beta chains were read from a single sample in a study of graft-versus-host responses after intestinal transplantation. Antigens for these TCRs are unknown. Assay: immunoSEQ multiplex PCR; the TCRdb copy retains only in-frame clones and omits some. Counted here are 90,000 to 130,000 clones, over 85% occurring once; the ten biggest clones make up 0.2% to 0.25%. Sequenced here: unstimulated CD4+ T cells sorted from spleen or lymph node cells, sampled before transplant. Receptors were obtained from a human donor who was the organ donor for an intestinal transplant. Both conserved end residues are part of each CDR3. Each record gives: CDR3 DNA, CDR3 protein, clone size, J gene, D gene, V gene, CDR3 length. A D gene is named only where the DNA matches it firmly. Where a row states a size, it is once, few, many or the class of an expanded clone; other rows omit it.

CDR3 DNA: TGTGCCAGCAGCTTGGGGATGAGAAATGCTGGGGCCAACGTCCTGACTTTC
CDR3 protein: CASSLGMRNAGANVLTF
clone size: NA
J gene: TRBJ2-6
D gene: NA
V gene: TRBV5-5
CDR3 length: 17

CDR3 DNA: TGTGCCAGCAGTGAGTACCGGGGCCAAGTGGGCTACACCTTC
CDR3 protein: CASSEYRGQVGYTF
clone size: NA
J gene: TRBJ1-2
D gene: NA
V gene: TRBV6-1
CDR3 length: 14

CDR3 DNA: TGTGCCAGCTCACCACGGGGCTACGAGCAGTACTTC
CDR3 protein: CASSPRGYEQYF
clone size: NA
J gene: TRBJ2-7
D gene: NA
V gene: TRBV18
CDR3 length: 12

CDR3 DNA: TGTGCCAGCAGGGTTTACTCTGGAAACACCATATATTTT
CDR3 protein: CASRVYSGNTIYF
clone size: NA
J gene: TRBJ1-3
D gene: NA
V gene: TRBV28
CDR3 length: 13

CDR3 DNA: TGTGCCACCGGGACCCCCCTTCGTCACGAGCAGTACTTC
CDR3 protein: CATGTPLRHEQYF
clone size: NA
J gene: TRBJ2-7
D gene: NA
V gene: TRBV28
CDR3 length: 13

CDR3 DNA: TGTGCCATCGGGGGACTGGGAGAAGCTTTCTTT
CDR3 protein: CAIGGLGEAFF
clone size: once
J gene: TRBJ1-1
D gene: NA
V gene: TRBV10-3
CDR3 length: 11

CDR3 DNA: TGTGCCAGCAGCGTTGACCCCGGGGGACAAGAGACCCAGTACTTC
CDR3 protein: CASSVDPGGQETQYF
clone size: once
J gene: TRBJ2-5
D gene: NA
V gene: TRBV9
CDR3 length: 15

CDR3 DNA: TGTGCCAGCAGTGTAGGCGGGAGCTTCACAGATACGCAGTATTTT
CDR3 protein: CASSVGGSFTDTQYF
clone size: NA
J gene: TRBJ2-3
D gene: TRBD2
V gene: TRBV2
CDR3 length: 15

CDR3 DNA: TGTGCCAGCAGTGGACCGGGACGGATCTTGGATGAGCAGTTCTTC
CDR3 protein: CASSGPGRILDEQFF
clone size: NA
J gene: TRBJ2-1
D gene: NA
V gene: TRBV25-1
CDR3 length: 15

CDR3 DNA: TGCGCCAGCAGCACGGACGGTTGGGGGAGTGAAAAACTGTTTTTT
CDR3 protein: CASSTDGWGSEKLFF
clone size: NA
J gene: TRBJ1-4
D gene: NA
V gene: TRBV5-1
CDR3 length: 15

CDR3 DNA: TGTGCCAGCAGCTTAGCGTTGGGCAGGGGAGAGACCCAGTACTTC
CDR3 protein: CASSLALGRGETQYF
clone size: NA
J gene: TRBJ2-5
D gene: NA
V gene: TRBV7-9
CDR3 length: 15

CDR3 DNA: TGTGCCAGCAGCTTAGAGACAGGGGGGCACTATGGCTACACCTTC
CDR3 protein: CASSLETGGHYGYTF
clone size: NA
J gene: TRBJ1-2
D gene: TRBD1
V gene: TRBV7-2
CDR3 length: 15

CDR3 DNA: TGTGCCAGCAGCGATAGCGGGAGGGCCGCCGATACGCAGTATTTT
CDR3 protein: CASSDSGRAADTQYF
clone size: NA
J gene: TRBJ2-3
D gene: TRBD2
V gene: TRBV9
CDR3 length: 15

CDR3 DNA: TGCGCCAGCAGCCGAGACCCCGGGACTACTTCCTACGAGCAGTACTTC
CDR3 protein: CASSRDPGTTSYEQYF
clone size: few
J gene: TRBJ2-7
D gene: TRBD2
V gene: TRBV4-1
CDR3 length: 16

CDR3 DNA: TGTGCCAGCAGCCTCAGAAGCCGGTCGAACACTGAAGCTTTCTTT
CDR3 protein: CASSLRSRSNTEAFF
clone size: NA
J gene: TRBJ1-1
D gene: NA
V gene: TRBV7-8
CDR3 length: 15

CDR3 DNA: TGTGCCAGTGGTCAACAGGGGTCAGAGACCCAGTACTTC
CDR3 protein: CASGQQGSETQYF
clone size: NA
J gene: TRBJ2-5
D gene: TRBD1
V gene: TRBV19
CDR3 length: 13

CDR3 DNA: TGTGCCAGCAGCATCTACTCAGGGGGAAAGAGAGTCTACGAGCAGTACTTC
CDR3 protein: CASSIYSGGKRVYEQYF
clone size: NA
J gene: TRBJ2-7
D gene: TRBD1
V gene: TRBV27
CDR3 length: 17

CDR3 DNA: TGCAGCGTAAGTGCCGGGACAGGAATCACAGATACGCAGTATTTT
CDR3 protein: CSVSAGTGITDTQYF
clone size: NA
J gene: TRBJ2-3
D gene: TRBD1
V gene: TRBV29-1
CDR3 length: 15

CDR3 DNA: TGTGCCAGTAGTGCCGACACCTTCAACTACGAGCAGTACTTC
CDR3 protein: CASSADTFNYEQYF
clone size: NA
J gene: TRBJ2-7
D gene: NA
V gene: TRBV19
CDR3 length: 14

CDR3 DNA: TGTGCCTATTCCCCTGGGGGGAAAGAGACCCAGTACTTC
CDR3 protein: CAYSPGGKETQYF
clone size: NA
J gene: TRBJ2-5
D gene: NA
V gene: TRBV25-1
CDR3 length: 13

CDR3 DNA: TGCGCCAGCAGCCAAGTCCCCGTAAACTATGGCTACACCTTC
CDR3 protein: CASSQVPVNYGYTF
clone size: few
J gene: TRBJ1-2
D gene: NA
V gene: TRBV4-1
CDR3 length: 14

CDR3 DNA: TGCGCCAGCAGTCAAGAGGGGGGAGGGCCGAACACCGGGGAGCTGTTTTTT
CDR3 protein: CASSQEGGGPNTGELFF
clone size: few
J gene: TRBJ2-2
D gene: NA
V gene: TRBV23-1
CDR3 length: 17

CDR3 DNA: TGCGCCAGCAGCTCCACCGGGACAGGGGTAGCCTATGGCTACACCTTC
CDR3 protein: CASSSTGTGVAYGYTF
clone size: NA
J gene: TRBJ1-2
D gene: TRBD1
V gene: TRBV5-1
CDR3 length: 16

CDR3 DNA: TGCAGTGTAGGGATTCCCACTGAAGCTTTCTTT
CDR3 protein: CSVGIPTEAFF
clone size: NA
J gene: TRBJ1-1
D gene: NA
V gene: TRBV20-1
CDR3 length: 11

CDR3 DNA: TGCAGCGTTCGAATCGGCGGGGACACTGAAGCTTTCTTT
CDR3 protein: CSVRIGGDTEAFF
clone size: NA
J gene: TRBJ1-1
D gene: NA
V gene: TRBV29-1
CDR3 length: 13

CDR3 DNA: TGCGCCAGCAGTGAGCTAAGCGGGAGAAAGACCGGGGAGCTGTTTTTT
CDR3 protein: CASSELSGRKTGELFF
clone size: NA
J gene: TRBJ2-2
D gene: TRBD2
V gene: TRBV10-1
CDR3 length: 16

CDR3 DNA: TGTGCCAGCAGCCCGGACCAAGCGGGAGGGGGGGAGACCCAGTACTTC
CDR3 protein: CASSPDQAGGGETQYF
clone size: NA
J gene: TRBJ2-5
D gene: TRBD2
V gene: TRBV4-2
CDR3 length: 16

CDR3 DNA: TGTGCCACTGAGGCAGGGGGAAGTGAAAAACTGTTTTTT
CDR3 protein: CATEAGGSEKLFF
clone size: NA
J gene: TRBJ1-4
D gene: TRBD1
V gene: TRBV10-3
CDR3 length: 13

CDR3 DNA: TGTGCCAGCAGCGAAGGACTCACCACAGATACGCAGTATTTT
CDR3 protein: CASSEGLTTDTQYF
clone size: NA
J gene: TRBJ2-3
D gene: NA
V gene: TRBV7-9
CDR3 length: 14

CDR3 DNA: TGTGCCAGCAGCCTTAGCGGGAGGGCCAAAGAGCAGTTCTTC
CDR3 protein: CASSLSGRAKEQFF
clone size: NA
J gene: TRBJ2-1
D gene: TRBD2
V gene: TRBV7-2
CDR3 length: 14

CDR3 DNA: TGTGCCAGCAGTGGGGTTCTAACAGGGCCTGGAAACACCATATATTTT
CDR3 protein: CASSGVLTGPGNTIYF
clone size: NA
J gene: TRBJ1-3
D gene: NA
V gene: TRBV6-1
CDR3 length: 16

CDR3 DNA: TGCGCCAGCAGCTTCCAGGGACTCGGTATGGAGACCCAGTACTTC
CDR3 protein: CASSFQGLGMETQYF
clone size: NA
J gene: TRBJ2-5
D gene: NA
V gene: TRBV5-1
CDR3 length: 15

CDR3 DNA: TGTGCCAGCAGTTACGGAGGCTTCTCCTACGAGCAGTACTTC
CDR3 protein: CASSYGGFSYEQYF
clone size: NA
J gene: TRBJ2-7
D gene: NA
V gene: TRBV6-5
CDR3 length: 14

CDR3 DNA: TGTGCCAGCAGCCGGGAGGGGACCTCCTACGAGCAGTACTTC
CDR3 protein: CASSREGTSYEQYF
clone size: NA
J gene: TRBJ2-7
D gene: TRBD2
V gene: TRBV6-5
CDR3 length: 14

CDR3 DNA: TGTGCCAGCTCCGGTGCGGCTAGCGGGAGCAATGAATTTCAAGAGACCCAGTACTTC
CDR3 protein: CASSGAASGSNEFQETQYF
clone size: NA
J gene: TRBJ2-5
D gene: TRBD2
V gene: TRBV18
CDR3 length: 19

CDR3 DNA: TGTGCCAGCAGGCACAGGGGGAACAATCAGCCCCAGCATTTT
CDR3 protein: CASRHRGNNQPQHF
clone size: NA
J gene: TRBJ1-5
D gene: TRBD1
V gene: TRBV6-5
CDR3 length: 14

CDR3 DNA: TGCGCCAGCAGCTTGGGATACGGTGAAGAACTGTTTTTT
CDR3 protein: CASSLGYGEELFF
clone size: many
J gene: TRBJ1-4
D gene: NA
V gene: TRBV5-1
CDR3 length: 13

CDR3 DNA: TGCGCCAGCAGTATATACCTCTACGAGCAGTACTTC
CDR3 protein: CASSIYLYEQYF
clone size: NA
J gene: TRBJ2-7
D gene: NA
V gene: TRBV10-2
CDR3 length: 12

CDR3 DNA: TGTGCCAGCAGCTTAGAAAGCAGGGGCACTGAAGCTTTCTTT
CDR3 protein: CASSLESRGTEAFF
clone size: NA
J gene: TRBJ1-1
D gene: NA
V gene: TRBV7-2
CDR3 length: 14

CDR3 DNA: TGTGCCACCCGAACCCCCTACGAGCAGTACTTC
CDR3 protein: CATRTPYEQYF
clone size: few
J gene: TRBJ2-7
D gene: NA
V gene: TRBV6-6
CDR3 length: 11

CDR3 DNA: TGTGCCAGCAGCGTAGGGGCAAGCAGCGGGGAGCTGTTTTTT
CDR3 protein: CASSVGASSGELFF
clone size: NA
J gene: TRBJ2-2
D gene: NA
V gene: TRBV9
CDR3 length: 14

CDR3 DNA: TGTGCCTGGAGTGCTAGCGGGAGGTGGAGCTCCTACAATGAGCAGTTCTTC
CDR3 protein: CAWSASGRWSSYNEQFF
clone size: NA
J gene: TRBJ2-1
D gene: TRBD2
V gene: TRBV30
CDR3 length: 17

CDR3 DNA: TGCGCCAGCAGGCGAGGCCTCAGGGTAGGACTAGCGGGAGACACCGGGGAGCTGTTTTTT
CDR3 protein: CASRRGLRVGLAGDTGELFF
clone size: NA
J gene: TRBJ2-2
D gene: TRBD2
V gene: TRBV5-1
CDR3 length: 20

CDR3 DNA: TGTGCCAGCAGCCTAGATAGCGGGGGCTCCTACAATGAGCAGTTCTTC
CDR3 protein: CASSLDSGGSYNEQFF
clone size: NA
J gene: TRBJ2-1
D gene: TRBD2
V gene: TRBV7-2
CDR3 length: 16

CDR3 DNA: TGTGCCAGCAGCACCGACAGGGGGCGCAGGTACGAGCAGTACTTC
CDR3 protein: CASSTDRGRRYEQYF
clone size: NA
J gene: TRBJ2-7
D gene: TRBD1
V gene: TRBV13
CDR3 length: 15

CDR3 DNA: TGTGCCAGCAGCTATCTAGCGGGGGGGGATACGCAGTATTTT
CDR3 protein: CASSYLAGGDTQYF
clone size: NA
J gene: TRBJ2-3
D gene: TRBD2
V gene: TRBV7-6
CDR3 length: 14

CDR3 DNA: TGTGCCAGCAGTGCTTTCAATACAGGGCTAAGCACAGATACGCAGTATTTT
CDR3 protein: CASSAFNTGLSTDTQYF
clone size: NA
J gene: TRBJ2-3
D gene: NA
V gene: TRBV2
CDR3 length: 17

CDR3 DNA: TGTGCCAGCAGGTGGACAGTTTATAGCAATCAGCCCCAGCATTTT
CDR3 protein: CASRWTVYSNQPQHF
clone size: NA
J gene: TRBJ1-5
D gene: NA
V gene: TRBV6-6
CDR3 length: 15

CDR3 DNA: TGCGCCAGCAGCAGGACAGGGTACAATGAGCAGTTCTTC
CDR3 protein: CASSRTGYNEQFF
clone size: few
J gene: TRBJ2-1
D gene: TRBD1
V gene: TRBV10-2
CDR3 length: 13

CDR3 DNA: TGTGCCAGTAGTATCAGGACTAGCGGGCGGGACACCGGGGAGCTGTTTTTT
CDR3 protein: CASSIRTSGRDTGELFF
clone size: once
J gene: TRBJ2-2
D gene: TRBD2
V gene: TRBV19
CDR3 length: 17

CDR3 DNA: TGTGCCAGCCGAGGGGCGGGAGTCGCCGGGGCCAACGTCCTGACTTTC
CDR3 protein: CASRGAGVAGANVLTF
clone size: NA
J gene: TRBJ2-6
D gene: TRBD2
V gene: TRBV6-6
CDR3 length: 16

CDR3 DNA: TGTGCCAGCAGTCGACTCGGGGGAGTCTACGAGCAGTACTTC
CDR3 protein: CASSRLGGVYEQYF
clone size: NA
J gene: TRBJ2-7
D gene: NA
V gene: TRBV28
CDR3 length: 14

CDR3 DNA: TGTGCCAGCAGTGAACGGGGACAGGGGCAACTGAACTTAGAGACCCAGTACTTC
CDR3 protein: CASSERGQGQLNLETQYF
clone size: NA
J gene: TRBJ2-5
D gene: TRBD1
V gene: TRBV6-1
CDR3 length: 18

CDR3 DNA: TGTGCCAGCAGCTTGTTGGGCAGGAACTATGGCTACACCTTC
CDR3 protein: CASSLLGRNYGYTF
clone size: once
J gene: TRBJ1-2
D gene: NA
V gene: TRBV5-5
CDR3 length: 14

CDR3 DNA: TGTGCCAGCAGGTTCCGACAGGGGGCGGTCAATGAGCAGTTCTTC
CDR3 protein: CASRFRQGAVNEQFF
clone size: NA
J gene: TRBJ2-1
D gene: TRBD1
V gene: TRBV6-5
CDR3 length: 15

CDR3 DNA: TGTGCCAGCAGCCAAGCTAAGACAGGGTTGAACGGCTACACCTTC
CDR3 protein: CASSQAKTGLNGYTF
clone size: NA
J gene: TRBJ1-2
D gene: TRBD1
V gene: TRBV14
CDR3 length: 15